This T cell receptor beta chain was recorded in a study of shared clonotypes between healthy human individuals. Study conclusions and caveats: Larger estimated richness was generally seen in naive subsets than in memory subsets.

On this clone itself: Its antigen is currently unknown.

Assay: immunoSEQ multiplex PCR; the TCRdb copy retains only in-frame clones and omits some. The sample has about 1.1 million clones; around three quarters are singletons. CDR1 and CDR2 (germline): SGHRS, YFSETQ. The CDR3 consists of 16 residues. The germline V and J ends were trimmed by 5 bases and 5 bases, with 22 bases remaining between them. The chain recombines TRBV5-1 with TRBJ2-5; D assignment may be TRBD1 or TRBD2 (5 bases each). This receptor was identified in a man aged 18 to 30 in good health. Some clones in this sample may be carry-over from other donors' samples. The sample was memory CD4+ T cells from PBMCs. Subset of the sample: CD45RA-negative fraction. The CDR3 protein is CASSRDGASSGETQYF. In nucleotides, the CDR3 is TGCGCCAGCAGTCGGGACGGGGCTTCATCCGGGGAGACCCAGTACTTC. The variable domain in full, completed from reference TRBV5-1 and TRBJ2-5, reads KAGVTQTPRYLIKTRGQQVTLSCSPISGHRSVSWYQQTPGQGLQFLFEYFSETQRNKGNFPGRFSGRQFSNSRSEMNVSTLELGDSALYLCASSRDGASSGETQYFGPGTRLLVL.